This entry is about one T cell receptor (beta chain). TCRdb independently ran MiXCR on the 5' RACE reads; one entry per CDR3 protein. Of about 580,000 distinct CDR3 sequences listed, less than 20% are singletons. The CDR3 runs to 11 residues. Trimming shortened V by 8 bases and J by 2 bases, and 4 bases separated the two germline ends. CDR1 and CDR2 (germline): MNHEY, SVGAGI. This record comes from a study of T cells after yellow fever vaccination. Here the sequenced sample was PBMCs, taken around 5 days after the first yellow fever vaccination. This receptor was taken from a man aged 18 to 29 who received the YFV17D yellow fever vaccine. The chain recombines TRBV6-5 with TRBJ1-5; D call uncertain. The CDR3 coding sequence is TGTGCCAGCGGGCGCAATCAGCCCCAGCATTTT. As protein: CASGRNQPQHF.